This T cell receptor (beta chain) was sequenced during a study of T-cell reconstitution after alpha-beta-depleted transplantation in children (TCRdb year 2016). With regard to the full study: Using TCR repertoire profiling, the study followed T-cell immune reconstitution in a quantitative way in children after TCRalphabeta/CD19-depleted allogeneic hematopoietic cell transplantation.

This clonotype was seen at least ten times. There is no known antigen for this receptor. Base qualities are missing; no much larger clone stands one base away. Receptors were amplified or captured by PCR. The sequencing machine was an Illumina HiSeq 2500. Molecular barcoding was employed in the preparation of TCR libraries, with unique molecular identifiers being used to normalize TCRbeta repertoire quantification. TCRdb applied fastp at Q25 and MiXCR to the public reads, then kept only in-frame beta chains. CDR3 protein sequences are deduplicated, and each keeps its most common genes and DNA. A total of 550,000 to 800,000 distinct CDR3 sequences appear in this sample, 13% of them only once. The ten largest make up 0.65% to 0.9% of the sample. General study outcomes and caveats: Over subsequent months, a decline in hyperexpanded clone frequencies was noted, and after one year, T-cell counts and TCRbeta diversity were mostly ascribed to newly produced T cells. In some patients, the high TCRbeta diversity seen at day 60 was put down to recipient T cells and intrathymic progenitors that had survived conditioning. About two months after transplant, the apparently early recovery of alphabetaT-cell counts reportedly depended on just several hundred clones that had expanded rapidly and came from non-depleted graft cells.

According to the study, the label for this sample's treatment or condition signals: allogeneic hematopoietic cell transplantation with graft depleted of TCRalphabeta T cells and CD19 B cells. Transplant recipients were children who received TCRalphabeta/CD19-depleted allogeneic hematopoietic cell grafts. The CDR3 sequence holds 14 residues, the cysteine and phenylalanine included. Only CDR3 DNA is held: 42 bases, read in frame from base 1. V loses 6 bases at its end and J loses 5 bases; junction bases beyond the gene matches: 9. Material: PBMCs, obtained before TCRalphabeta/CD19-depleted stem cell transplant. The chain uses TRBV12-3 or TRBV12-4 and TRBJ2-5, with 7 bases in between that match TRBD1. This receptor was identified in a girl aged 2-9 years with congenital amegakaryocytic thrombocytopenia, due to receive a stem cell transplant. Here the CDR3 is given as CASRHEGAWETQYF. The nucleotide sequence is given as TGTGCCAGCAGACACGAGGGGGCGTGGGAGACCCAGTACTTC.